Below, 3 T cell receptor beta chains from the same sample are listed, as sequenced in a study of blood T cell repertoires in COVID-19. Only in-frame clones appear in the TCRdb table, and some are missing; sequencing was by immunoSEQ multiplex PCR. The table includes 150,000 or so clones, around 89% detected once. The specimen was PBMCs or T cells enriched from blood (not recorded which). These receptors came from a woman in her forties or fifties who had recovered from COVID-19.

The chain recombines TRBV4-1 with TRBJ1-1; 10 nucleotides match TRBD1. The CDR3 has 13 residues. With V trimmed by 4 bases and J by 11 bases, 7 bases remained unmatched. CDR1 and CDR2 (germline): MGHRA, YSYEKL. Here the CDR3 DNA reads TGCGCCAGCAGCCGAGGGACAGGGGATGTGGCTTTCTTT. Translated: CASSRGTGDVAFF.

The rearrangement joins TRBV7-3 to TRBJ1-2, with TRBD1 matching 9 bases. Losses at the gene ends were 3 bases for V and 4 bases for J; bases not matched to a gene: 12. Germline lookup yields CDR1 SGHTA and CDR2 FQGTGA. The CDR3 length is 17 residues. The CDR3 DNA sequence: TGTGCCAGCAGCTTGAGCGAGGGACAGGGCAACTTCTATGGCTACACCTTC. As protein: CASSLSEGQGNFYGYTF.

The chain carries TRBV5-1 and TRBJ2-3; perhaps TRBD2 as D (5 bases). The CDR3 has 17 amino acids. Germline CDR1 reads SGHRS; CDR2 reads YFSETQ. V lost 0 bases, J lost 0 bases, and 14 bases lay in between. The CDR3 DNA follows: TGCGCCAGCAGCTTGGGGTCCGGGGTCGTCAGCACAGATACGCAGTATTTT. Its protein product is CASSLGSGVVSTDTQYF.